This T cell receptor beta chain was obtained from a study of blood T cell repertoires in COVID-19 (dated by TCRdb to between 2020 and 2021). Study-wide context: The collaborator samples originated in the United States, Italy and Spain and spanned the acute and convalescent phases of COVID-19. Nearly every sample came with metadata listing a de-identified subject ID, COVID-19 status, age in years and sex. Where HLA class I and class II types were available, the types were taken from metadata supplied by the sample provider, not from assay-based typing. The dataset comprised deeply sampled blood TCRbeta repertoires from subjects exposed to, actively infected with, or recovered from COVID-19. The prospective study material was composed of cDNA or gDNA derived from T cells, B-cell-depleted T cells, or PBMCs. A freely available public database, intended as a resource for researchers studying the immune response to SARS-CoV-2, is where the repertoires were released. The samples were drawn from the first 160 participants of the ongoing ImmuneRACE study and from 950 to 1,500 subjects provided by 6 global collaborators.

Via the germline V gene, CDR1 is MGHDK and CDR2 SYGVNS. Deletion took 1 base off V and 8 bases off J, with a span of 11 bases between the germline ends. There are 14 amino acids in the CDR3, from cysteine to phenylalanine inclusive. Only the CDR3 DNA stays, 42 bases, in frame from base 1. Participants in the prospective study were aged roughly 18 to 89 years, lived in 20 to 25 United States geographic areas, and enrolled through a virtual design. In the prospective study, participants were assigned to cohorts based on the clinical history participants reported in a screening survey and a study questionnaire. For ImmuneRACE Cohort 3, a participant was defined as recovered based on two consecutive negative NP/OP PCR tests, clearance by a healthcare professional, or resolution of symptoms. In the prospective study, whole blood, serum and a nasopharyngeal or oropharyngeal swab were collected from each participant by mobile phlebotomists. Prospective study participants could optionally give additional blood draws and questionnaires over an approximately two-month period. Prospective study blood samples were shipped either frozen or at room temperature before DNA extraction.

TCRbeta CDR3 regions were amplified from genomic DNA by means of the immunoSEQ Assay, a bias-controlled multiplex PCR. The source study handled its data this way. Within the assay, amplification of reference gene primers was used to estimate how many nucleated cells each sample contained. To quantify the absolute abundance of each unique TCRbeta CDR3 rearrangement, sequence reads were collapsed and filtered. Productive Simpson clonality was computed per sample as the square root of Simpson's diversity index over productive rearrangements. TCRdb limited this immuneACCESS table to in-frame rearrangements with V and J called. A share of clones is missing; checked studies link under half to unresolved V genes, and the rest is unexplained. V and J calls and clone size are given by that table; D and trimming were obtained from the DNA. This sample holds some 330,000 clones; approximately 84% were observed only once. Clones ranked in the top ten supply over 3.5% of the sample.

There are a few counts of this clone. Its antigen target is currently unknown. No much larger clone exists at a distance of one base, and base qualities are not known. Points the paper makes about the study in general: How much clinical and demographic metadata was included differed by source and by participant, and the metadata was provided uncurated.

The specimen sequenced was PBMCs or T cells enriched from blood (not recorded which). The V gene is TRBV25-1 and the J gene is TRBJ1-4, with no confident D gene call. The source of this sequence is a man aged 30 to 39 who had recovered from COVID-19. DNA sequence: TGTGCCAGCAGTGAATCAAGCGACCACGAAAAACTGTTTTTT. Protein translation: CASSESSDHEKLFF.